A selection of T cell receptor beta chains follows, all from one sample in a study of neurological immune-mediated disorders. TCRdb fed the 5' RACE reads into MiXCR, producing one record per CDR3 protein. The repertoire holds roughly 43,000 distinct CDR3 sequences, 1.9% seen once, with roughly 2.1% in the top ten. The sample consisted of PBMCs. These receptor sequences come from a woman aged 40 to 50 with multiple sclerosis. Both conserved end residues are part of each CDR3. Each record gives: J gene, V gene, CDR3 protein.

TRBJ2-1 TRBV5-1 CASSPPRSYNEQFF
TRBJ2-3 TRBV5-6 CASSLEDRDTQYF
TRBJ1-1 TRBV11-3 CASSLDRETEAFF
TRBJ2-5 TRBV10-3 CAISESRGQGLETQYF
TRBJ1-5 TRBV7-6 CASPGDEFDQPQHF
TRBJ1-6 TRBV6-5 CASSSGGGGSGSPLHF
TRBJ2-3 TRBV7-3 CASSRLAGGHGDTQYF
TRBJ2-3 TRBV7-6 CASSLALRDTQYF
TRBJ2-7 TRBV4-2 CASSQDLTGATYEQYF
TRBJ2-7 TRBV5-1 CASSLSRQGGDEQYF
TRBJ2-2 TRBV14 CASSQVSGELFF
TRBJ2-7 TRBV11-2 CASSRSPGLAGGYEQYF
TRBJ1-2 TRBV12-3/TRBV12-4 CASRTGGYGYTF
TRBJ2-7 TRBV7-8 CASSLAIYEQYF
TRBJ2-1 TRBV7-6 CASSLAGTYNEQFF
TRBJ2-1 TRBV7-9 CASTPYNEQFF
TRBJ2-1 TRBV10-2 CASFQDTRGNEQFF
TRBJ1-1 TRBV20-1 CSARDTVRGLNTEAFF
TRBJ1-1 TRBV10-3 CAIRKGQGGTEAFF
TRBJ2-3 TRBV29-1 CSVHRGTSDTQYF
TRBJ2-3 TRBV7-6 CASSLWQYTDTQYF
TRBJ2-7 TRBV20-1 CSASGDPGGMVQYF
TRBJ1-4 TRBV5-1 CASSSGQFNEKLFF
TRBJ2-7 TRBV19 CASGTGVGEQYF
TRBJ2-7 TRBV5-1 CASSCRTSGVIYEQYF
TRBJ1-5 TRBV5-1 CASSLETGNQPQHF
TRBJ2-5 TRBV5-1 CASSYFSGGARETQYF
TRBJ2-1 TRBV24-1 CATSDLHDTYNEQFF
TRBJ2-7 TRBV9 CASSVLQGGEQYF
TRBJ1-4 TRBV5-1 CASRLTGGNSEKLFF
TRBJ1-1 TRBV12-3/TRBV12-4 CASSFAGAFTEAFF
TRBJ1-1 TRBV9 CASSGWEYTEAFF
TRBJ1-5 TRBV20-1 CSASYGGTDQPQNF
TRBJ1-1 TRBV20-1 CSASSRDTEAFF
TRBJ1-1 TRBV19 CASSSAVGTEAFF
TRBJ2-5 TRBV20-1 CSASQIPLTSVQETQYF
TRBJ1-2 TRBV20-1 CSARDQGDNYGYTF
TRBJ1-1 TRBV20-1 CSAREPGLNTEAFF
TRBJ1-1 TRBV5-1 CASTLDLNTEAFF
TRBJ2-1 TRBV20-1 CSARDRRQGSNEQFF
TRBJ1-2 TRBV20-1 CSADPGTGNYGYTF
TRBJ2-1 TRBV7-8 CASSWPRQGVSSNEQFF
TRBJ2-3 TRBV4-1 CASSRNPGLAGADTQYF
TRBJ2-7 TRBV20-1 CSARYRSSYEQYF
TRBJ1-1 TRBV10-3 CAISGSGRTEAFF
TRBJ2-2 TRBV6-5 CASLKFANTGELFF
TRBJ1-1 TRBV20-1 CSAKGRTGHEAFF
TRBJ1-3 TRBV20-1 CSAPRETGTGNTIYF
TRBJ2-3 TRBV20-1 CSARPGGSTDTQYF
TRBJ2-7 TRBV3-1 CASSHLDSYEQYF
TRBJ2-7 TRBV29-1 CSVEDWGRHSYEQYF
TRBJ1-5 TRBV6-5 CASGPVRNQPQHF
TRBJ2-7 TRBV7-8 CASSLGLNEQYF
TRBJ2-7 TRBV5-1 CASSVDRGTYEQYF
TRBJ2-1 TRBV18 CASSPAGREQFF
TRBJ2-7 TRBV6-6 CASSQPPGGPDEQYF
TRBJ2-1 TRBV7-8 CASSSRDRRNEQFF